The present T cell receptor (beta chain) was sequenced within a study of T cell repertoires in cytomegalovirus infection. Looking at the study overall: Matching HLA type and CMV infection were both indicated by public TCR beta signatures.

TCRdb reprocessed the reads via MiXCR and lists one record per CDR3 protein. The sample lists around 450,000 distinct CDR3 sequences, 25% to 40% occurring once. The CDR3 loop spans 17 amino acids. V shed 4 bases and J 3 bases; nucleotides not matched to a gene: 9. The germline V gene encodes CDR1 MGHRA and CDR2 YSYEKL. The TCR comes from a human donor in good health (CMV status not recorded). Some clones in this sample may be carry-over from other donors' samples. The rearrangement uses TRBV4-1 and TRBJ2-5, with 12 bases lining up with TRBD1. The sample taken for sequencing was PBMCs. CDR3 sequence: CASSPRDRGLVEETQYF. CDR3 DNA: TGCGCCAGCAGCCCCCGGGACAGGGGGCTGGTGGAAGAGACCCAGTACTTC.